This T cell receptor (beta chain) was identified in a study of cytomegalovirus exposure and HLA in healthy donors. Study observations and caveats: Investigators reported under 200 TCR beta chains as tied to cytomegalovirus.

This clone was observed a few times. As yet, its antigen is unknown. This CDR3 is 13 amino acids long. The V end lost 4 bases, the J end lost 1 base, and 10 bases lay between the germline ends. The germline gives CDR1 SQVTM, CDR2 ANQGSEA. Both 60 Vbeta primers and 13 Jbeta primers went into the PCR. The table came from immunoSEQ multiplex PCR; TCRdb's copy has only in-frame clones and leaves some out. The sample shows some 250,000 clones, around 80% of them seen only once. The chain links TRBV29-1 to TRBJ1-1; weak D call: TRBD1 (5 bases). Source material: PBMCs. This sequence originates from a woman aged 40 to 50 in good health and CMV-seropositive. As DNA, the CDR3 is TGCAGCGTTGCGACAGATCGGAACACTGAAGCTTTCTTT. Translated: CSVATDRNTEAFF.